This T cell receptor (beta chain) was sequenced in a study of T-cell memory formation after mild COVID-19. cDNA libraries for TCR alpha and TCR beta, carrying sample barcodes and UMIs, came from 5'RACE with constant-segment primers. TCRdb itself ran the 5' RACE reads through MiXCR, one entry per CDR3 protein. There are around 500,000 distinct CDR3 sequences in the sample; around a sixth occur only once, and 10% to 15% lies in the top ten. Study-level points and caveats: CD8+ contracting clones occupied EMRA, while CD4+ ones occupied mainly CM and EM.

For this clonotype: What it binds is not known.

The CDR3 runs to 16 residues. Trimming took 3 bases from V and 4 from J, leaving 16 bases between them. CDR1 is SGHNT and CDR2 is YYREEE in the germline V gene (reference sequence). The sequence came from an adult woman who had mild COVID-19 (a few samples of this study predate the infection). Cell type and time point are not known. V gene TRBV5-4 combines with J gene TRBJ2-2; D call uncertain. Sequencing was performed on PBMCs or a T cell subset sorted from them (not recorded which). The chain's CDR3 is CASSSTASVSTGELFF. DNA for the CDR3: TGTGCCAGCAGCTCGACCGCCTCCGTGAGCACCGGGGAGCTGTTTTTT.